The rows below give T cell receptor beta chains drawn from one sample of a study of blood T cell repertoires in COVID-19. TCRdb's copy holds only in-frame clones and misses some; the assay was immunoSEQ multiplex PCR. The sample includes 90,000 to 150,000 clones, 80% to 90% seen only once; the top ten take 0.75% to 0.9%. The sequencing sample was made of peripheral blood. These receptors came from a woman between 45 and 60 years old with active or convalescent COVID-19. Each CDR3 is given with its conserved first and last residue. The D gene is left open where the match is weak. Size tells how often a clone was seen (once, few, many) or the class of an expanded clone, and some rows leave it out.

clone size | J gene | V gene | D gene | CDR3 DNA | CDR3 protein
NA | TRBJ2-3 | TRBV6-2/TRBV6-3 | NA | TGTGCCAGCAGTTACTTTTCAGGGAGCACAGATACGCAGTATTTT | CASSYFSGSTDTQYF
NA | TRBJ1-4 | TRBV9 | NA | TGTGCCAGCAGCGTAGGTCAGGGGAGCGGTGAAAAACTGTTTTTT | CASSVGQGSGEKLFF
NA | TRBJ1-2 | TRBV2 | TRBD1 | TGTGCCAGCAGTTGGGACAGGGTTGGTGGCTACACCTTC | CASSWDRVGGYTF
NA | TRBJ2-7 | TRBV4-3 | TRBD1 | TGCGCCAGCAGCCAAGGGCAGGGGGCGCCCCACGAGCAGTACTTC | CASSQGQGAPHEQYF
NA | TRBJ1-6 | TRBV6-2/TRBV6-3 | NA | TGTGCCAGCAGCCTAGGCCGATACAGGGATTCACCCCTCCACTTT | CASSLGRYRDSPLHF
NA | TRBJ2-1 | TRBV11-2 | NA | TGTGCCAGCAGCTTTTGGACTGGGGATGAGCAGTTCTTC | CASSFWTGDEQFF
NA | TRBJ1-6 | TRBV9 | NA | TGTGCCAGCAGCGTTCAGGGCAGGGATTCACCCCTCCACTTT | CASSVQGRDSPLHF
NA | TRBJ1-2 | TRBV27 | NA | TGTGCCAGCAGGACAGCTCTTAGTGGCTACACCTTC | CASRTALSGYTF
NA | TRBJ2-6 | TRBV5-6 | NA | TGTGCCAGCAGCTTTGGTTCCGCGTTCTCCGGGGCCAACGTCCTGACTTTC | CASSFGSAFSGANVLTF
few | TRBJ2-7 | TRBV7-3 | NA | TGTGCCAGCAGCCGAAACCCAGGGTACGAGCAGTACTTC | CASSRNPGYEQYF
NA | TRBJ2-7 | TRBV27 | NA | TGTGCCAGCAGTTTTCGTCCCCGGGAGTGGAAGACTTACGAGCAGTACTTC | CASSFRPREWKTYEQYF
NA | TRBJ1-6 | TRBV28 | NA | TGTGCCAGCTTTTGGGACATTTCTTCACCCCTCCACTTT | CASFWDISSPLHF
NA | TRBJ1-4 | TRBV27 | NA | TGTGCCAGCAGGGCAATCCGGGACTCCAATCGAGAAAAACTGTTTTTT | CASRAIRDSNREKLFF
NA | TRBJ2-7 | TRBV11-3 | NA | TGTGCCAGCACCCTTTGGGACATACCCTACGAGCAGTACTTC | CASTLWDIPYEQYF